These T cell receptor beta chains were read from a single sample in a study of regulatory T cells in long-lasting Graves disease. MiXCR was run by TCRdb on the multiplex PCR reads, yielding one entry per CDR3 protein. This table holds fewer than 450,000 distinct CDR3 sequences, 15% found once. The same sample was also used in a study of T cells in Graves' hyperthyroidism and ophthalmopathy.

The material sequenced was peripheral blood mononuclear cells (PBMCs), taken at new diagnosis, from a patient treated with antithyroid drugs. Source of these receptors: a woman in her 40s with Graves disease. Each CDR3 is given with its conserved first and last residue. D genes are given only for firm matches. For some rows the clone size is stated as once, few or many, or as a class when expanded; others skip it.

V	size	D	J	DNA	CDR3
TRBV10-3	-	-	TRBJ2-2	TGTGCCATCAGTGAGGGAAACACCGGGGAGCTGTTTTTT	CAISEGNTGELFF
TRBV7-9	many	-	TRBJ2-1	TGTGCCAGCAGCCCACGGGGCGGCCAATACAATGAGCAGTTCTTC	CASSPRGGQYNEQFF
TRBV6-9	-	-	TRBJ2-7	TGTGCCAGCAGTTACGAATCCGGCTACGAGCAGTACTTC	CASSYESGYEQYF
TRBV2	-	-	TRBJ2-4	TGTGCCAGCATTGCTGGAGGAAACATTCAGTACTTC	CASIAGGNIQYF
TRBV10-2	many	-	TRBJ1-1	TGCGCCAGCAGCCGCTTAGAAAACACTGAAGCTTTCTTT	CASSRLENTEAFF
TRBV6-1	-	-	TRBJ2-2	TGTGCCAGCAGCCTCACTATTACCGGGGAGCTGTTTTTT	CASSLTITGELFF
TRBV3-1	many	-	TRBJ2-5	TGTGCCAGCAGCCATATACTTCAGGGCCAGTACTTC	CASSHILQGQYF
TRBV5-8	many	TRBD1	TRBJ1-1	TGTGCCAGCAGCTTGCAGGGGGCTTTAGAAGCTTTCTTT	CASSLQGALEAFF
TRBV11-3	-	-	TRBJ2-5	TGTGCCAGCAGCTTAGATTCCGGGGAGACCCAGTACTTC	CASSLDSGETQYF
TRBV30	-	-	TRBJ1-1	TGTGCCTGGAGTCGGCAGCCGAACACTGAAGCTTTCTTT	CAWSRQPNTEAFF
TRBV9	few	TRBD2	TRBJ2-5	TGTGCCAGCAGCGTCAGCCTAGGGACTAGCGGGAGAGGGGGGCCCCAAGAGACCCAGTACTTC	CASSVSLGTSGRGGPQETQYF
TRBV18	many	-	TRBJ2-7	TGTGCCAGCTCACCGACCACTACTACTATCGCCTACGAGCAGTACTTC	CASSPTTTTIAYEQYF
TRBV3-1	few	-	TRBJ1-1	TGTGCCAGCAGCCAAGATCAGGGGCCTTGGACTGAAGCTTTCTTT	CASSQDQGPWTEAFF
TRBV12-3/TRBV12-4	many	-	TRBJ2-1	TGTGCCAGCAGCCCTGGGTTGAAGGGGAAAGATGAGCAGTTCTTC	CASSPGLKGKDEQFF
TRBV11-2	many	-	TRBJ1-4	TGTGCCAGCAGCTTATGGGTAGATGGCAGGGAAAAACTGTTTTTT	CASSLWVDGREKLFF
TRBV11-3	few	TRBD2	TRBJ2-1	TGTGCCAGCAGCCGAGGGACTAGCGGGGGGGATGAGCAGTTCTTC	CASSRGTSGGDEQFF
TRBV7-2	few	-	TRBJ1-5	TGTGCCAGCAGCTTAGCTGTGCATCAGCCCCAGCATTTT	CASSLAVHQPQHF
TRBV18	many	TRBD1	TRBJ2-2	TGTGCCAGCTCCCCAATGACCTTGGGACAGACCGCCGCCGGGGAGCTGTTTTTT	CASSPMTLGQTAAGELFF
TRBV5-1	-	-	TRBJ1-5	TGCGCCGGCAGCCCGGGGACCCATCAGCCCCATCATTTT	CAGSPGTHQPHHF
TRBV2	many	-	TRBJ1-2	TGTGCCAGCAGTGATGGTTTGGGGGCTAACTATGGCTACACCTTC	CASSDGLGANYGYTF
TRBV19	-	TRBD2	TRBJ2-3	TGTGCCAGTAGTTGGGCTAGCGGGAGGGCCGGCACAGATACGCAGTATTTT	CASSWASGRAGTDTQYF
TRBV28	many	TRBD1	TRBJ1-1	TGTGCCAGCAGTGCAACCTCACCGGGACAGGGTGATTTCGACACTGAAGCTTTCTTT	CASSATSPGQGDFDTEAFF
TRBV4-2	-	TRBD1	TRBJ2-7	TGTGCCAGCAGCCATGTCGACAGGGCCGAGCAGTACTTC	CASSHVDRAEQYF
TRBV2	many	TRBD1	TRBJ1-5	TGTGCCAGCAGTGCCGGGACAGCTAATCAGCCCCAGCATTTT	CASSAGTANQPQHF
TRBV28	many	TRBD1	TRBJ2-1	TGTGCCAGCAGCGCAGGGGGCAGCTCCTACAATGAGCAGTTCTTC	CASSAGGSSYNEQFF
TRBV7-8	-	TRBD2	TRBJ2-1	TGTGCCAGCAGCTTATTAGGCGGGAGGGCCTACAATGAGCAGTTCTTC	CASSLLGGRAYNEQFF
TRBV19	few	-	TRBJ1-5	TGTGCCAGTAAGGATAGCAATCAGCCCCAGCATTTT	CASKDSNQPQHF
TRBV29-1	many	-	TRBJ2-1	TGCAGCGTTGCATTGCTAGATTACAATGAGCAGTTCTTC	CSVALLDYNEQFF
TRBV7-3	few	TRBD2	TRBJ2-1	TGTGCCAGCAGCGGCGCGGGGGGGTCGCACGGCCCTTACAATGAGCAGTTCTTC	CASSGAGGSHGPYNEQFF
TRBV11-3	many	-	TRBJ2-2	TGTGCCAGCAGCCGCCCCGAAGGCGCGAACACCGGGGAGCTGTTTTTT	CASSRPEGANTGELFF
TRBV5-1	many	TRBD1	TRBJ1-1	TGCGCCAGCGGAACCGGGACAGGGACCACTGAAGCTTTCTTT	CASGTGTGTTEAFF
TRBV15	many	-	TRBJ2-7	TGTGCCACCAGCAGAGAAGGTGGCGGAATCTACGAGCAGTACTTC	CATSREGGGIYEQYF
TRBV29-1	many	TRBD2	TRBJ2-2	TGCAGCGTTGTACCTGGGACTACCACCGGGGAGCTGTTTTTT	CSVVPGTTTGELFF
TRBV12-5	many	-	TRBJ2-3	TGTGCTAGTGCTCTGGGGATCACAGATACGCAGTATTTT	CASALGITDTQYF
TRBV12-3/TRBV12-4	many	-	TRBJ2-4	TGTGCCAGCAGTTCTTTGGGTTTGGGGGGGGCAGCGAAGGAAGCCAAAAACATTCAGTACTTC	CASSSLGLGGAAKEAKNIQYF
TRBV20-1	few	-	TRBJ2-7	TGCAGTGCTCTCTGGGGGCGGGAGCCCTACGAGCAGTACTTC	CSALWGREPYEQYF
TRBV28	few	-	TRBJ2-7	TGTGCCAGCAGTTTGGTAGGAGGTCCCGAGCAGTACTTC	CASSLVGGPEQYF
TRBV7-2	few	-	TRBJ2-1	TGTGCCAGCAGCTTTAGCGTAAACTCCTACAATGAGCAGTTCTTC	CASSFSVNSYNEQFF
TRBV28	many	TRBD2	TRBJ2-1	TGTGCCATCGCGGGAGACCGGATTGGCAATGAGCAGTTCTTC	CAIAGDRIGNEQFF
TRBV20-1	many	TRBD1	TRBJ2-7	TGCAGTGCGGGACAGGGGGCCTACGAGCAGTACTTC	CSAGQGAYEQYF
TRBV29-1	-	-	TRBJ1-4	TGCAGCGCCTTCTGGCAGGGAGGGGAAAAACTGTTTTTT	CSAFWQGGEKLFF
TRBV12-3/TRBV12-4	-	-	TRBJ1-3	TGTGCCAGCAGGAACCCCGGGACACCATCTGGAAACACCATATATTTT	CASRNPGTPSGNTIYF
TRBV14	many	TRBD2	TRBJ2-3	TGTGCCAGCAGCCAAGGGACTAGCGGGAAAACAGATACGCAGTATTTT	CASSQGTSGKTDTQYF
TRBV28	few	TRBD2	TRBJ2-7	TGTGCCAGCAGTACCACGGTACGGGGGGGCCGATACGAGCAGTACTTC	CASSTTVRGGRYEQYF
TRBV2	many	TRBD2	TRBJ2-7	TGTGCCAGCAGTGGGGGACTAGCGGACTACGAGCAGTACTTC	CASSGGLADYEQYF
TRBV19	few	-	TRBJ2-7	TGTGCCAGTAGTATAGAGGTCAGGGCTCACTACGAGCAGTACTTC	CASSIEVRAHYEQYF
TRBV27	many	TRBD2	TRBJ2-3	TGTGCCAGCAGAACTAGCGGAAGCACAGATACGCAGTATTTT	CASRTSGSTDTQYF
TRBV29-1	-	TRBD2	TRBJ2-3	TGCAGCGTTCGAGGGCGGTATGAGCCGGGAGGGAGCACAGATACGCAGTATTTT	CSVRGRYEPGGSTDTQYF
TRBV2	many	-	TRBJ2-1	TGTGCCAGCAACGAGCGGAGCTCCTACAATGAGCAGTTCTTC	CASNERSSYNEQFF
TRBV27	many	TRBD2	TRBJ2-1	TGTGCCAGCAGTTCACACACCCTAGCGGATGACAATGAGCAGTTCTTC	CASSSHTLADDNEQFF
TRBV18	few	-	TRBJ2-1	TGTGCCAGCTCCACCACCCAGGGGGGATACAATGAGCAGTTCTTC	CASSTTQGGYNEQFF
TRBV2	few	-	TRBJ2-4	TGTGCCAGCAGACAGACGCTAGCCAAAAACATTCAGTACTTC	CASRQTLAKNIQYF
TRBV24-1	-	-	TRBJ2-4	TGTGCCACCAGTGATTCTGGGTATCTAGCCAAAAACATTCAGTACTTC	CATSDSGYLAKNIQYF
TRBV19	-	-	TRBJ2-1	TGTGCCAGTAGTAACCGGAGGGCCTCCTACAATGAGCAGTTCTTC	CASSNRRASYNEQFF
TRBV28	many	-	TRBJ1-2	TGTGCCAGCAGTTTAGGAGTTGTAGCTAACTATGGCTACACCTTC	CASSLGVVANYGYTF